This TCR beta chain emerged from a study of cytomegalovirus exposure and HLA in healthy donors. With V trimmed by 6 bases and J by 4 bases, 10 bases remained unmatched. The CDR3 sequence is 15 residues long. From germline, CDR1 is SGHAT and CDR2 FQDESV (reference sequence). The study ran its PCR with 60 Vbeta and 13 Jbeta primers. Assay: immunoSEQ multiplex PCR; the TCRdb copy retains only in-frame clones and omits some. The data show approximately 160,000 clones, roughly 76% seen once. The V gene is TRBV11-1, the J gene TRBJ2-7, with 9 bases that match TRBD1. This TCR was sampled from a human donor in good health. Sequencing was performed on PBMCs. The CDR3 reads CASRKSGQGMYEQYF. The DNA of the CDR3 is TGTGCCAGCAGGAAATCTGGACAGGGGATGTACGAGCAGTACTTC.